The sequence of this T cell receptor (beta chain) was determined in a study of control samples from healthy donors and cancer patients. Profiling relied on immunoSEQ multiplex PCR, and the TCRdb table lists in-frame clones only, not all of them. The sample has under 95,000 clones; roughly 90% are singletons. Germline lookup yields CDR1 KGHSH and CDR2 LQKENI. The junction had 10 bases not matched to a gene; V was cut back by 6 bases and J by 3 bases. The CDR3 has 15 residues. The specimen was blood. The chain uses TRBV18 and TRBJ1-2, with TRBD1 identical over 7 bases. The origin of this receptor is a woman aged 25 to 39 in good health. CDR3 region: CASSVGRGGHYGYTF. In DNA form, the CDR3 reads TGTGCCAGCTCCGTCGGTCGAGGGGGCCACTATGGCTACACCTTC.